Sequencing of this T cell receptor (beta chain) was carried out in a study of T cell clones after liver transplantation (dated by TCRdb to about 2019). Turning to the overall study: The samples were obtained from ITN030ST, a randomized trial that attempted immunosuppression withdrawal within 2 years after liver transplantation. Of the 8 liver transplant recipients making up the studied cohort, 3 were classified as tolerant and 5 as non-tolerant. Tolerance meant complete immunosuppression withdrawal for at least one year without liver enzymes rising beyond twice the upper limit of normal. Of the eight recipients, a few were HCV-positive, while the remaining recipients had been transplanted for non-autoimmune, non-viral indications. Donor-reactive T cell clones were identified by TCRbeta sequencing following a pre-transplant mixed lymphocyte reaction and were subsequently tracked in post-transplant blood. The subjects received no induction therapy and were kept on standard immunosuppression until randomization at 12-24 months post-transplant. Blood samples were collected pre-transplant, then pre-randomization ahead of withdrawal, and finally post-randomization once withdrawal had either been completed or failed. Third party-reactive TCRbeta sequences from pre-transplant MLRs were also identified as an antigen-independent comparator for donor-reactive sequences. Findings and caveats that apply to the study as a whole: After accounting for repertoire turnover, donor-reactive detection was significantly reduced in 7 of 8 subjects for CD4 and 8 of 8 for CD8. The conclusions were considered preliminary, being limited by small, heterogeneous patient numbers and non-standardized post-transplant time points. Because no allograft tissue specimens were available, donor-reactive T cells may have migrated into the graft instead of being deleted. In a couple of subjects, low numbers of available donor cells limited the measurable donor-reactive repertoire. Donor-reactive sequences decreased more than third party-reactive sequences, which suggests partial antigen-specific deletion that was not related to withdrawal success. In most of the 8 subjects, circulating donor-reactive CD4 TCRbeta sequences decreased significantly after transplant, regardless of tolerance or HCV status.

The time point label, as the study defines it: pre-transplant. Unstimulated PBMCs, after thawing, were stained for CD3, CD4 and CD8 and then FACS-sorted into CD3+CD4+ and CD3+CD8+ populations. Each of the 8 studied subjects was randomized to immunosuppression withdrawal. The Qiagen DNeasy Blood and Tissue Kit was used to isolate genomic DNA. Frozen genomic DNA underwent high-throughput TCRbeta CDR3 sequencing by immunoSEQ, including PCR amplification, mapping, bias correction and internal controls. In the authors' own workflow: Productive rearrangements were kept, and unique TCRbeta sequences were defined by CDR3 nucleotide sequence plus V and J gene. For a sequence to be called donor-reactive, it needed a frequency of at least 0.01% and at least 5-fold expansion in CFSE-low cells compared with unstimulated pre-transplant cells. Per-subject minimum frequency thresholds, based on the lowest-template unstimulated sample, ensured at least 90% detection power. Jensen-Shannon divergence between the top 1000 TCRbeta sequences after and before transplant was used to measure repertoire turnover. Changes in detection of donor-reactive sequences were tested with two-sided Fisher's exact tests. The clones in this table, taken by TCRdb from immuneACCESS, are in-frame only. Not every clone is retained; where verified, under half of the shortfall comes from an unresolved V gene, and the cause of the rest is unknown. V and J calls and clone size are copied from that table; D and trimming were computed from the DNA. The sample contains roughly 97,000 clones, 80% to 85% of them found a single time. Of the sample, 0.99% falls within the top ten clones.

A word on this clone: Its specific antigen is unknown. Base qualities are missing; no much larger clone stands one base away.

From the cysteine up to the phenylalanine, the CDR3 has a length of 20 residues. Only the CDR3 portion is preserved as DNA: 60 bases, with reading frame beginning at the first base. V is pruned by 2 bases and J by 0 bases, leaving 13 bases of the junction without a gene match. Via the germline V gene, CDR1 is MDHEN and CDR2 SYDVKM. The source of this sequence is a human donor who received a liver transplant. The chain joins TRBV28 to TRBJ2-6; TRBD1 agrees with 7 junctional bases. The sample consisted of CD4+ T cells from blood, taken before liver transplant. The sequenced DNA: TGTGCCAGCAGTTTACACCGTGGACAGGTCCCCTTCTCTGGGGCCAACGTCCTGACTTTC. This gives the protein CASSLHRGQVPFSGANVLTF.